This T cell receptor beta chain was found in a study of beta chain features in type 1 diabetes. General study results and limits: Fewer junction insertions and more nucleotide deletions appeared in type 1 diabetes patients. Among patients with Type 1 diabetes, TCRB CDR3s were moderately but significantly shorter in every one of the four CD4+ subsets.

The authors reverse transcribed all of the isolated RNA, so sequencing captured expressed TCRB transcripts. Assay used: immunoSEQ multiplex PCR; TCRdb lists only in-frame clones, some missing. The table includes more than 250,000 clones, 15% detected once. Points on this clone: Its cognate antigen is unknown.

Donors underwent one heparinised blood draw, 100 to 150 mL on average. Cells sorted by CD45RO/CCR7/CD25/CD127/CD95/CD27 comprised CD4+ naive, central memory, regulatory and stem cell-like memory cells. V lost 4 bases, J lost 9 bases, and 19 bases lay in between. The CDR3 consists of 14 residues. Germline V CDR1 and CDR2: GTSNPN, SVGIG (reference sequence). Source material: naive CD4+ T cells from blood. This receptor was taken from a young man with type 1 diabetes. The J gene is TRBJ1-5, the V gene TRBV30; tentatively, D is TRBD1 (5 bases). The CDR3 nucleotides read TGTGCCTGGAAGGGGCAGGGCTCCTCTGGGCCCCAGCATTTT. It translates to CAWKGQGSSGPQHF.